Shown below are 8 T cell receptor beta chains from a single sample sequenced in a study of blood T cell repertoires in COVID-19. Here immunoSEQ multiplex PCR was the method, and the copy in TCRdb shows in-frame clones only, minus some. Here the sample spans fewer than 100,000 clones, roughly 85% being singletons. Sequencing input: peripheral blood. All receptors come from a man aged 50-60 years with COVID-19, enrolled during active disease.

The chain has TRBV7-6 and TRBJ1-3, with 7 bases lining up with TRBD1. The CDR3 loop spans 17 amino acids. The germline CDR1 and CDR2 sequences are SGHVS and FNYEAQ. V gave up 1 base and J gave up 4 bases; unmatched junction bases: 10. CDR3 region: CASSLGARGARGNTIYF. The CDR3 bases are TGTGCCAGCAGCTTAGGGGCCAGGGGGGCAAGAGGAAACACCATATATTTT.

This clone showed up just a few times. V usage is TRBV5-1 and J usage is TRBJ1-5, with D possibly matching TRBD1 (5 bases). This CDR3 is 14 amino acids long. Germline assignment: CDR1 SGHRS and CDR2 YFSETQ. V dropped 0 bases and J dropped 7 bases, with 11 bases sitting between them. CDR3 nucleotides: TGCGCCAGCAGCTTGGGGGAGGGGTTCCAGCCCCAGCATTTT. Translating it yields CASSLGEGFQPQHF.

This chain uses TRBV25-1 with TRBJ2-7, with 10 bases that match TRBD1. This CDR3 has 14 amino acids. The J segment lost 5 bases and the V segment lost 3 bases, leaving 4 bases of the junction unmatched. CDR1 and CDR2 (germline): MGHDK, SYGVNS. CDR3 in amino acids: CASSDRDRGDEQYF. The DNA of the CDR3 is TGTGCCAGCAGTGATAGGGACAGGGGCGACGAGCAGTACTTC.

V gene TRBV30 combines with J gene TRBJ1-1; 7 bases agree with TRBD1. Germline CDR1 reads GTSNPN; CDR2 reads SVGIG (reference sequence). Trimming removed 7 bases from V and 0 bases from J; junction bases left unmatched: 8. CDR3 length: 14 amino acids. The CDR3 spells CAFRQGIMNTEAFF. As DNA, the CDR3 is TGTGCCTTCCGACAGGGAATCATGAACACTGAAGCTTTCTTT.

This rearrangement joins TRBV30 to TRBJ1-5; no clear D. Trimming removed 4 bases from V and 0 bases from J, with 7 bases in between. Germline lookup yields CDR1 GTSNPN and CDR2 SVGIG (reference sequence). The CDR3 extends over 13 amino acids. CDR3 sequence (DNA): TGTGCCTGGAATGAGGCTAGCAATCAGCCCCAGCATTTT. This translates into CAWNEASNQPQHF.

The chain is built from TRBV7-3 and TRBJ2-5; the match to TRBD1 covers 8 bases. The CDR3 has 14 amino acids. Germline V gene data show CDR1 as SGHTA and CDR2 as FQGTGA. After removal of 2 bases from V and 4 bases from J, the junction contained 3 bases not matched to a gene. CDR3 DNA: TGTGCCAGCAGCTTACAGGGGGCGCGAGAGACCCAGTACTTC. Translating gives CASSLQGARETQYF.

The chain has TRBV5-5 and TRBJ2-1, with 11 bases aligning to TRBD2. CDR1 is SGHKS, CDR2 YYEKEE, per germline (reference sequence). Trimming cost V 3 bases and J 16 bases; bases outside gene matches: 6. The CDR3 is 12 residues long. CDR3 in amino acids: CASSSTSGVSFF. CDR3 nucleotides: TGTGCCAGCAGCTCGACTAGCGGGGTTTCTTTCTTC.

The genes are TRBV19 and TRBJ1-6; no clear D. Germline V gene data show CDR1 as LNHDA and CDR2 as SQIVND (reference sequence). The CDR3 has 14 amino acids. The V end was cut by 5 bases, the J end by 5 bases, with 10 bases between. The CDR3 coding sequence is TGTGCCAGTAGTGGAGCAGAACATAATTCACCCCTCCACTTT. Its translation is CASSGAEHNSPLHF.